The rows below give T cell receptor beta chains drawn from one sample of a study of radiotherapy plus CTLA-4 blockade in lung cancer. The method was immunoSEQ multiplex PCR; TCRdb's version includes in-frame clones alone and lacks a portion of them. This sample has some 110,000 clones; over 65% occur once, and the top ten carry roughly 2.3%. Sequenced material: peripheral blood, taken from a patient treated with radiotherapy plus ipilimumab. These TCRs come from a human donor with non-small cell lung cancer that progressed on radiotherapy plus ipilimumab. Some clones in this sample may be carry-over from other donors' samples. The CDR3 runs from the conserved cysteine through the conserved F or W. The D gene is left open where the match is weak. Clone sizes are given selectively: once, few, many, or a class where the clone is expanded.

J: TRBJ2-3; size: -; D: -; V: TRBV7-6; DNA: TGTGCCAGCAGCTTGCAACAGACAGATACGCAGTATTTT; CDR3: CASSLQQTDTQYF
J: TRBJ1-2; size: -; D: TRBD1; V: TRBV11-2; DNA: TGTGCCAGCAGCCCGGACAGGGCCTTACGGGGCTACACCTTC; CDR3: CASSPDRALRGYTF
J: TRBJ2-3; size: few; D: TRBD1; V: TRBV5-6; DNA: TGTGCCAGCAGCTTGAAGGGGACAGGGGCGGATACGCAGTATTTT; CDR3: CASSLKGTGADTQYF
J: TRBJ1-5; size: -; D: -; V: TRBV5-1; DNA: TGCGCCAGCAGCTTGGGCGGACTGAGCAATCAGCCCCAGCATTTT; CDR3: CASSLGGLSNQPQHF
J: TRBJ2-3; size: -; D: TRBD2; V: TRBV5-1; DNA: TGCGCCAGCAACCGCGGGACGGGAGGCCAAACCACAGATACGCAGTATTTT; CDR3: CASNRGTGGQTTDTQYF
J: TRBJ1-6; size: -; D: TRBD1; V: TRBV5-4; DNA: TGTGCCAGCAGCTCCGGACAGGGTAATAATTCACCCCTCCACTTT; CDR3: CASSSGQGNNSPLHF
J: TRBJ2-7; size: -; D: TRBD1; V: TRBV27; DNA: TGTGCCAGCAGTACCGGGACAGGGGCCTACGAGCAGTACTTC; CDR3: CASSTGTGAYEQYF
J: TRBJ2-5; size: -; D: TRBD2; V: TRBV5-4; DNA: TGTGCCAGCAGCTTGATGGTGCTAGCGGGGGGGGAAGAGACCCAGTACTTC; CDR3: CASSLMVLAGGEETQYF
J: TRBJ2-2; size: -; D: -; V: TRBV27; DNA: TGTGCCAGCAGTCTGACAGTTCGGTCCGGGGAGCTGTTTTTT; CDR3: CASSLTVRSGELFF
J: TRBJ2-2; size: -; D: -; V: TRBV5-1; DNA: TGCGCCAGCAGCCCGCAGGGAGGGAACACCGGGGAGCTGTTTTTT; CDR3: CASSPQGGNTGELFF
J: TRBJ1-2; size: -; D: -; V: TRBV5-6; DNA: TGTGCCAGCAGCTTGGTTGTAGGGGGCTATGGCTACACCTTC; CDR3: CASSLVVGGYGYTF
J: TRBJ1-1; size: -; D: -; V: TRBV2; DNA: TGTGCCAGCAGTGAAGAACAGGTCGAGAACACTGAAGCTTTCTTT; CDR3: CASSEEQVENTEAFF
J: TRBJ2-7; size: once; D: -; V: TRBV4-1; DNA: TGCGCCAGCAGCCAAGATAAATCCGAACGGGACTTCTACGAGCAGTACTTC; CDR3: CASSQDKSERDFYEQYF
J: TRBJ2-7; size: -; D: -; V: TRBV19; DNA: TGTGCCAGTAGTTTCGTCGGTTCTGGAAACGAGCAGTACTTC; CDR3: CASSFVGSGNEQYF
J: TRBJ1-4; size: -; D: -; V: TRBV12-5; DNA: TGTGCTAGTGGCAATCACCGTCAGTCTGAAAAACTGTTTTTT; CDR3: CASGNHRQSEKLFF
J: TRBJ2-2; size: -; D: -; V: TRBV7-9; DNA: TGTGCCAGCCCCCTAGGTGACACCGGGGAGCTGTTTTTT; CDR3: CASPLGDTGELFF
J: TRBJ1-1; size: -; D: TRBD1; V: TRBV10-3; DNA: TGTGCCACCGAAGGACAGGGCCCCACTGAAGCTTTCTTT; CDR3: CATEGQGPTEAFF
J: TRBJ1-3; size: few; D: -; V: TRBV5-5; DNA: TGTGCCAGCAGCTTGGGGTTTACCACTGGAAACACCATATATTTT; CDR3: CASSLGFTTGNTIYF
J: TRBJ2-1; size: -; D: TRBD2; V: TRBV6-6; DNA: TGTGCCAGCAGTTACCAGACTAGCGGGGTAAATGAGCAGTTCTTC; CDR3: CASSYQTSGVNEQFF
J: TRBJ1-2; size: -; D: -; V: TRBV7-9; DNA: TGTGCCAGCAGCCCCCCTCTCTTCCAAGGAGGCTACACCTTC; CDR3: CASSPPLFQGGYTF
J: TRBJ2-2; size: -; D: -; V: TRBV9; DNA: TGTGCCAGCAGCCCTCAGGGACTCGGGGTCACCGGGGAGCTGTTTTTT; CDR3: CASSPQGLGVTGELFF
J: TRBJ1-1; size: -; D: -; V: TRBV6-5; DNA: TGTGCCAGCAGTTACTCGAGCGTTAACACTGAAGCTTTCTTT; CDR3: CASSYSSVNTEAFF
J: TRBJ2-1; size: -; D: TRBD1; V: TRBV7-7; DNA: TGTGCTAGCAGCATCAACAGGGGGCGAGGTGAGCAGTTCTTC; CDR3: CASSINRGRGEQFF
J: TRBJ1-2; size: once; D: TRBD1; V: TRBV7-8; DNA: TGTGCCAGCAGCACGACAGGGGACTATGGCTACACCTTC; CDR3: CASSTTGDYGYTF
J: TRBJ1-2; size: -; D: -; V: TRBV6-1; DNA: TGTGCCAGCAGTTCGGGAGGGGGTAACTATGGCTACACCTTC; CDR3: CASSSGGGNYGYTF
J: TRBJ2-3; size: few; D: TRBD2; V: TRBV29-1; DNA: TGCAGCGTTGAGGGTAGCGGGGGGGTCACAGATACGCAGTATTTT; CDR3: CSVEGSGGVTDTQYF
J: TRBJ2-7; size: -; D: -; V: TRBV7-3; DNA: TGTGCCAGCAGCTTCGGGGGGCCGCCCTACGAGCAGTACTTC; CDR3: CASSFGGPPYEQYF